The text below deals with one T cell receptor beta chain. Its specificity is unknown. The protocol attached unique molecular identifiers to individual cDNA molecules. Each CDR3 protein is one row after TCRdb ran MiXCR on the 5' RACE reads. This table has nearly 45,000 distinct CDR3 sequences, around a tenth appearing once. The data were obtained in a study of early T cells in non-severe SARS-CoV-2 infection. Across the study: Sequenced material consisted of bulk RNA (from unsorted whole blood), and chains were unpaired. Findings of the study overall: Private and CD4 specificities were missed by VDJdb matching, skewed to anti-spike CD8.

V gave up 4 bases and J gave up 3 bases, with 13 bases separating them. The CDR3 loop spans 14 amino acids. Germline V gene data show CDR1 as SGDLS and CDR2 as YYNGEE. This clonotype was obtained from an adult who was a healthcare worker with PCR-confirmed SARS-CoV-2 infection or an uninfected control (not recorded which). The chain joins TRBV9 to TRBJ2-5; D assignment may be TRBD1 or TRBD2 (5 bases each). The sample consisted of whole blood. This chain's CDR3 is CASSTGTVKETQYF. In DNA, the CDR3 is TGTGCCAGCAGCACTGGGACGGTCAAAGAGACCCAGTACTTC.